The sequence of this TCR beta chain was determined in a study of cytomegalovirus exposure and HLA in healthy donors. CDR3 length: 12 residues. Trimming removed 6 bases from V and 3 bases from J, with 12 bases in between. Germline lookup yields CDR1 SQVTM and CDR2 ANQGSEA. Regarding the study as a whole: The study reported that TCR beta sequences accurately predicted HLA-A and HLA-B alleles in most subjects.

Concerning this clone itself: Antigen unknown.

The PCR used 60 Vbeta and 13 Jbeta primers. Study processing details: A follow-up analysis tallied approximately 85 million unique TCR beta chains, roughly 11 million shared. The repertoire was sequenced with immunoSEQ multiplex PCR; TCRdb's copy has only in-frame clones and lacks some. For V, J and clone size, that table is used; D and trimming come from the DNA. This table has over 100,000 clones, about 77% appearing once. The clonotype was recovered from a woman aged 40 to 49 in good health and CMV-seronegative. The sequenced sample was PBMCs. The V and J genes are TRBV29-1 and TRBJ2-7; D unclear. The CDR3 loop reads CSVRPNSYEQYF. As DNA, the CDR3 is TGCAGCGTCAGACCCAACAGCTACGAGCAGTACTTC.